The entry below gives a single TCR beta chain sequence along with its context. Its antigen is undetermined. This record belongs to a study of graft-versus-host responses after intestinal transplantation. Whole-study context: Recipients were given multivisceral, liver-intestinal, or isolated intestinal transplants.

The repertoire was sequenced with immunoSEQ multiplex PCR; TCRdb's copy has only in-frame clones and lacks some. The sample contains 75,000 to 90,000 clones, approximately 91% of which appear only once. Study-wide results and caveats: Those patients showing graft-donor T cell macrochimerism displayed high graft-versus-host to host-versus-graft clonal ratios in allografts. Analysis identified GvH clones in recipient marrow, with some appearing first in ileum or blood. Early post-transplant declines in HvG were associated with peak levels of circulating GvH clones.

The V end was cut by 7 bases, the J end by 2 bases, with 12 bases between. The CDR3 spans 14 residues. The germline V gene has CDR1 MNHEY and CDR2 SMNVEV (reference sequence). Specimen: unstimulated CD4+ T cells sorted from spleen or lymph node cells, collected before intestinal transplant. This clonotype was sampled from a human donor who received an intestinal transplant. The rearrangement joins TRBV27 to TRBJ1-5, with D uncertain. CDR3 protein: CASNPRGGNQPQHF. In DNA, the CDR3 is TGTGCCAGCAATCCTCGGGGAGGCAATCAGCCCCAGCATTTT.